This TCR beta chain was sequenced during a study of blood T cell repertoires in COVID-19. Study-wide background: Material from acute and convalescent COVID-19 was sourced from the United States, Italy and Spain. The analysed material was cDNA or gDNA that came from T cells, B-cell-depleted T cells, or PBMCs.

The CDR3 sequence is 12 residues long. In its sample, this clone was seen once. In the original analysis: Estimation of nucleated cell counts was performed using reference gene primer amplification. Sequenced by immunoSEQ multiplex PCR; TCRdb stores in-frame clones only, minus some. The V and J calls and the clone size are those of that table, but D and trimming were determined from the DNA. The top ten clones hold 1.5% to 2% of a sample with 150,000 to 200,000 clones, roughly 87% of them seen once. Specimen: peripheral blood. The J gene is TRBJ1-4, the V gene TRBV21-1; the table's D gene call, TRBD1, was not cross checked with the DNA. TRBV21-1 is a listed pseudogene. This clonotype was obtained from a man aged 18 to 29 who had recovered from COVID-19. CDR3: CASVRAREKLFF. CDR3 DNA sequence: TGTGCCAGCGTCAGGGCTCGGGAAAAACTGTTTTTT.